A single sample is the source of the 18 T cell receptor beta chains below, sequenced in a study of blood T cell repertoires in COVID-19. TCRdb keeps only in-frame clones here, not all; method: immunoSEQ multiplex PCR. The data contain more than 90,000 clones, roughly 85% of them seen just once; the ten biggest clones take up approximately 2%. The specimen was peripheral blood. The source is a woman in her 70s with active or convalescent COVID-19.

For the CDR3, the DNA is TGTGCCTGGAGTGTCTTTGCGAGACAGGTCGCTTTCTTT. It codes for CAWSVFARQVAFF. The chain has TRBV30 and TRBJ1-1; weak D call: TRBD1 (6 bases). Germline V gene lookup returns CDR1 GTSNPN and CDR2 SVGIG (reference sequence). With 0 bases removed from V and 11 bases from J, the gap between germline ends came to 16 bases. The CDR3 is 13 amino acids.

The chain links TRBV5-1 to TRBJ2-5, with D perhaps TRBD2 (7 bases). CDR3 length: 16 residues. The germline V and J ends were trimmed by 3 bases and 2 bases, with 17 bases remaining between them. Germline CDR1 reads SGHRS; CDR2 reads YFSETQ. The chain's CDR3 is CASSWGASGEQETQYF. The CDR3 coding sequence is TGCGCCAGCAGCTGGGGGGCTAGCGGTGAACAAGAGACCCAGTACTTC.

V gene TRBV9 combines with J gene TRBJ2-3; D unclear. Germline values: CDR1 SGDLS, CDR2 YYNGEE. V lost 3 bases and J 4 bases, leaving 18 bases between the germline ends. The CDR3 runs to 16 residues. CDR3 region: CASSGRYSIGADTQYF. DNA of the CDR3: TGTGCCAGCAGCGGCCGTTACTCCATAGGAGCAGATACGCAGTATTTT. The full variable domain, in which reference TRBV9 and TRBJ2-3 provide the parts outside the CDR3, is DSGVTQTPKHLITATGQRVTLRCSPRSGDLSVYWYQQSLDQGLQFLIQYYNGEERAKGNILERFSAQQFPDLHSELNLSSLELGDSALYFCASSGRYSIGADTQYFGPGTRLTVL.

The sample holds one count of this clone. The chain has TRBV29-1 and TRBJ1-1; a possible D gene is TRBD1 (5 bases). Germline CDR1 is SQVTM and CDR2 is ANQGSEA. The V end lost 1 base, the J end lost 4 bases, and 13 bases lay between the germline ends. This CDR3 comprises 14 residues. The CDR3: CSVEVAGLGTEAFF. CDR3 DNA: TGCAGCGTTGAAGTTGCGGGGCTTGGCACTGAAGCTTTCTTT. Full variable domain (missing parts from reference TRBV29-1 and TRBJ1-1): SAVISQKPSRDICQRGTSLTIQCQVDSQVTMMFWYRQQPGQSLTLIATANQGSEATYESGFVIDKFPISRPNLTFSTLTVSNMSPEDSSIYLCSVEVAGLGTEAFFGQGTRLTVV.

The chain has TRBV24-1 and TRBJ1-2; possibly TRBD1 for D (6 bases). The CDR3 covers 13 residues. V was pared by 7 bases and J by 1 base, with 9 bases between. Germline V gene lookup returns CDR1 KGHDR and CDR2 SFDVKD. The CDR3 here is CATSLQGNYGYTF. DNA of the CDR3: TGTGCCACCAGCTTACAGGGTAACTATGGCTACACCTTC.

The chain links TRBV3-1 (or the pseudogene TRBV3-2) to TRBJ2-1; tentatively, D is TRBD1 (6 bases). V shed 1 base and J shed 9 bases, with 16 bases lying between them. This CDR3 has 15 residues. Germline loops: CDR1 LGHDT, CDR2 YNNKEL (reference sequence). The CDR3 sequence: CASSQVGNRDGEQFF. CDR3 bases: TGTGCCAGCAGCCAAGTGGGCAACAGGGACGGTGAGCAGTTCTTC.

This chain joins TRBV7-9 and TRBJ1-2; D unclear. CDR1 is SEHNR, CDR2 FQNEAQ, per germline (reference sequence). The length of the CDR3 is 14 residues. Trimming removed 2 bases at V and 7 bases at J, with 14 bases between. CDR3 coding DNA: TGTGCCAGCAGCTTAAATCCCCCCGGCGGTGGCTACACCTTC. Protein: CASSLNPPGGGYTF.

The chain combines TRBV7-2 with TRBJ1-1; TRBD1 matches 7 bases. From germline, CDR1 is SGHTA and CDR2 FQGNSA. V shed 5 bases and J 6 bases; nucleotides not matched to a gene: 6. The CDR3 covers 13 residues. CDR3 in DNA: TGTGCCAGCAGCGCAACAGGGGACTCTGAAGCTTTCTTT. Its protein is CASSATGDSEAFF.

The chain joins TRBV28 to TRBJ1-1; D ambiguous. The CDR3 contains 12 residues. Between the trimmed V and J ends, which lost 1 base and 5 bases, there was a span of 5 bases. From germline, CDR1 is MDHEN and CDR2 SYDVKM. CDR3 sequence reads: CASSLSRTEAFF. CDR3 sequence (DNA): TGTGCCAGCAGTTTATCGAGGACTGAAGCTTTCTTT.

The genes are TRBV7-2 and TRBJ2-7, with unresolved D. The CDR3 contains 14 residues. Per germline, CDR1 SGHTA and CDR2 FQGNSA. Trimming left V 4 bases short and J 6 bases short, with 16 bases between. CDR3 nucleotide sequence: TGTGCCAGCAGCTATGACCAAGTATCGGGCGAGCAGTACTTC. Protein: CASSYDQVSGEQYF.

With respect to this clone: At the DNA level, this CDR3 is encoded by other sequences in the same sample as well. The chain links TRBV6-5 to TRBJ2-1, with TRBD2 matching over 11 bases. V was pared by 6 bases and J by 3 bases, with 4 bases of the junction left unmatched. From germline, CDR1 is MNHEY and CDR2 SVGAGI. The CDR3 extends over 15 amino acids. The CDR3 bases are TGTGCCAGCAGGGCCGGGACTAGCGGCTACAATGAGCAGTTCTTC. This encodes CASRAGTSGYNEQFF.

V is TRBV7-2 and J is TRBJ2-7; 9 bases agree with TRBD2. Germline V CDR1 and CDR2: SGHTA, FQGNSA. V dropped 3 bases and J dropped 4; count of bases not matched to a gene: 1. CDR3 length: 13 residues. The CDR3 loop reads CASSLSGRYEQYF. The DNA for the CDR3 is TGTGCCAGCAGCTTGAGCGGGAGGTACGAGCAGTACTTC. Filled out from reference TRBV7-2 and TRBJ2-7, the complete variable domain reads GAGVSQSPSNKVTEKGKDVELRCDPISGHTALYWYRQSLGQGLEFLIYFQGNSAPDKSGLPSDRFSAERTGGSVSTLTIQRTQQEDSAVYLCASSLSGRYEQYFGPGTRLTVT.

The gene calls are TRBV7-2 and TRBJ2-3, with 8 bases that match TRBD2. The V segment lost 5 bases and the J segment 7 bases; nucleotides outside the gene matches: 14. Germline V gives CDR1 SGHTA, CDR2 FQGNSA. The CDR3 extends over 16 amino acids. This chain's CDR3 is CASSNLAGGPTHTQYF. The CDR3 bases are TGTGCCAGCAGCAACCTAGCGGGCGGACCCACCCATACGCAGTATTTT. The complete variable domain, with remaining parts taken from reference TRBV7-2 and TRBJ2-3, reads GAGVSQSPSNKVTEKGKDVELRCDPISGHTALYWYRQSLGQGLEFLIYFQGNSAPDKSGLPSDRFSAERTGGSVSTLTIQRTQQEDSAVYLCASSNLAGGPTHTQYFGPGTRLTVL.

The J gene is TRBJ2-6, the V gene TRBV3-1 (or the pseudogene TRBV3-2); D is unclear. This CDR3 is 16 amino acids long. V lost 5 bases, J lost 0 bases, and 11 bases lay in between. Germline CDR1 LGHDT, CDR2 YNNKEL (reference sequence). The CDR3 sequence is CASSEAYPSGANVLTF. The CDR3 DNA reads as TGTGCCAGCAGCGAGGCTTATCCCTCTGGGGCCAACGTCCTGACTTTC.

Turning to this clone: This sample also contains other DNA sequences that code for the same CDR3. This chain links TRBV5-1 with TRBJ2-2, with D possibly being TRBD1 (6 bases). There are 15 residues in the CDR3. With 2 bases removed from V and 0 bases from J, the gap between germline ends came to 8 bases. The germline gives CDR1 SGHRS, CDR2 YFSETQ. DNA for the CDR3: TGCGCCAGCAGCTTAGACAGGCCGAACACCGGGGAGCTGTTTTTT. Translated, it gives CASSLDRPNTGELFF. The whole variable domain, remainder taken from reference TRBV5-1 and TRBJ2-2, is KAGVTQTPRYLIKTRGQQVTLSCSPISGHRSVSWYQQTPGQGLQFLFEYFSETQRNKGNFPGRFSGRQFSNSRSEMNVSTLELGDSALYLCASSLDRPNTGELFFGEGSRLTVL.

This chain joins TRBV29-1 and TRBJ1-2, with TRBD1 matching 7 bases. CDR3 length: 12 amino acids. Trimming cost V 5 bases and J 4 bases; bases outside gene matches: 4. Germline V gene data show CDR1 as SQVTM and CDR2 as ANQGSEA. The CDR3 loop reads CSVRTGGYGYTF. The CDR3 nucleotides read TGCAGCGTTCGGACAGGAGGCTATGGCTACACCTTC.

The V gene is TRBV2, the J gene TRBJ2-1; 10 bases fit TRBD2. The CDR3 runs 13 residues. The germline gives CDR1 SNHLY, CDR2 FYNNEI. J lost 7 bases, V lost 6 bases, and 3 bases had no gene match. The CDR3 region is CASRLAGLNEQFF. In nucleotides, the CDR3 is TGTGCCAGCAGACTAGCGGGGCTTAATGAGCAGTTCTTC.

The rearrangement uses TRBV4-3 and TRBJ1-2; D possibly corresponds to TRBD1 (5 bases). There are 17 residues in the CDR3. Germline V gene data show CDR1 as LGHNA and CDR2 as YSLEER. V was shortened by 0 bases and J by 2 bases, with 16 bases between the two germline ends. The CDR3: CASSQDLTGAGNYGYTF. In nucleotides, the CDR3 is TGCGCCAGCAGCCAAGATCTAACAGGTGCGGGGAACTATGGCTACACCTTC.